This T cell receptor beta chain derives from a study of blood T cell repertoires in COVID-19. In the original workflow: The authors estimated nucleated cell counts from reference gene primer amplification. Profiling relied on immunoSEQ multiplex PCR, and the TCRdb table lists in-frame clones only, not all of them. V and J calls plus clone size are reproduced from that table; the DNA served to infer D and trimming. The data contain roughly 200,000 clones, roughly 80% of them seen just once; the ten biggest clones take up about 10%. This clone was seen more than once but under ten times. This CDR3 region has 17 residues. Germline CDR1 and CDR2: DFQATT and SNEGSKA (reference sequence). The J segment lost 1 base and the V segment lost 3 bases, leaving 12 bases of the junction unmatched.

The sequence derives from a woman between 35 and 50 years old with COVID-19, enrolled during active disease. J is TRBJ2-3 and V is TRBV20-1; TRBD1 agrees at 8 bases. Source material: peripheral blood. The CDR3: CSASSPRGPLGTDTQYF. As DNA, the CDR3 is TGCAGTGCTAGTTCACCCAGGGGGCCTCTGGGCACAGATACGCAGTATTTT.